A selection of T cell receptor beta chains follows, all from one sample in a study of prognosis after radiotherapy for stage I lung cancer. TCRdb reprocessed the multiplex PCR reads with MiXCR, giving one entry per CDR3 protein. The repertoire includes more than 25,000 distinct CDR3 sequences, 25% to 40% of them detected once, and 33% sits in the top ten. This specimen was PBMCs, taken before or after stereotactic body radiation therapy (not recorded which). These receptors were collected from a donor aged 50 or older with non-small cell lung cancer. CDR3s leave out the opening cysteine and the closing phenylalanine or tryptophan. Each record gives: V gene, J gene, clone size, CDR3 protein. Rows give clone size only sometimes, using once, few, many, or a class for an expanded clone.

>TRBV27|TRBJ1-6|many
ASSLDRGSYNSPLH
>TRBV28|TRBJ2-7|-
ASTPLASDYEQY
>TRBV6-1|TRBJ2-7|many
ASSSLPSGSSYEQY
>TRBV7-9|TRBJ2-6|many
ASSSDFSGANVLT
>TRBV10-3|TRBJ2-3|many
ASGGTYGDTQY
>TRBV7-9|TRBJ2-3|-
ASSPEEATSGSFFGGTQY
>TRBV18|TRBJ2-5|many
ASSQTGQETQY
>TRBV27|TRBJ2-5|many
ASSLSGGLGETQY
>TRBV6-5|TRBJ2-3|-
ASSYPPSGVTDTQY
>TRBV5-1|TRBJ2-2|-
ASNRARARAGELF
>TRBV7-2|TRBJ1-4|-
ASSPHPVLGEKLF
>TRBV27|TRBJ2-3|-
ASSLSLTSGGGDTQY
>TRBV4-1|TRBJ1-2|many
ASSPEGQVDYGYT
>TRBV14|TRBJ2-1|many
ASSQDAGTSGDNEQF
>TRBV28|TRBJ2-3|many
ASSLDRGADTQY
>TRBV6-2/TRBV6-3|TRBJ2-1|medium-sized
ASTLAGVGNEQF
>TRBV19|TRBJ2-1|-
ASSIDLEGGGEQF
>TRBV12-3/TRBV12-4|TRBJ1-2|many
ASTPGSLSYGYT
>TRBV27|TRBJ2-7|-
ASSVLAAGAYEQY
>TRBV12-3/TRBV12-4|TRBJ2-7|-
ASSPLLDSYEQY
>TRBV6-4|TRBJ2-2|-
ASSDSGGENTGELF
>TRBV15|TRBJ2-5|many
ATSRMGVVPQETQY
>TRBV28|TRBJ2-7|-
ASNYRGITYEQY
>TRBV20-1|TRBJ2-2|many
SEQARGTGELF
>TRBV20-1|TRBJ2-1|many
SARGNQFNEQF
>TRBV25-1|TRBJ1-1|-
ASSYRSRRRDTEAF
>TRBV5-8|TRBJ2-7|many
ASSPRLALASYEQY
>TRBV15|TRBJ2-3|-
ATSPTGRSDKQY
>TRBV5-1|TRBJ2-7|once
ASSSIQGSSYEQY
>TRBV12-3/TRBV12-4|TRBJ2-7|-
ASSALGHGCEQY
>TRBV30|TRBJ2-2|many
AWRGRELF
>TRBV2|TRBJ1-6|many
ASRSDSITSPLH
>TRBV20-1|TRBJ2-2|many
SARDPTEDSYTGELF
>TRBV28|TRBJ2-1|many
ASSSSGAYNEQF
>TRBV2|TRBJ2-5|-
ASSEGSLAVFGETQY
>TRBV2|TRBJ2-1|many
ASSLGLAGGEQF
>TRBV15|TRBJ1-2|many
ATSNYVGNYGYT
>TRBV5-1|TRBJ2-7|many
ASSPFSGHFYEQY
>TRBV12-3/TRBV12-4|TRBJ2-2|-
ATSQTRYTGELF
>TRBV12-3/TRBV12-4|TRBJ1-1|many
ASSSTGRGNTEAF
>TRBV6-2/TRBV6-3|TRBJ2-3|-
ASTPQGGTDTQY
>TRBV6-2/TRBV6-3|TRBJ2-2|-
ASSPNGPSNTGELF
>TRBV4-2|TRBJ2-3|many
ASSQEFAGAADTQY
>TRBV5-6|TRBJ2-1|many
ASSLSIGGSYGEQF
>TRBV28|TRBJ1-1|-
ASSSGRRAEAF
>TRBV2|TRBJ2-1|many
ASRGTSGHPGDEQF
>TRBV20-1|TRBJ1-3|many
SAITRVGNTIY
>TRBV5-1|TRBJ2-5|many
ASSLSQAFQETQY
>TRBV6-1|TRBJ1-2|-
ASTLRTGTIGYT
>TRBV11-2|TRBJ2-5|many
ASSSGSAYPFIETQY
>TRBV7-9|TRBJ2-7|many
ASSLAGEAYEQY
>TRBV5-1|TRBJ1-1|many
ASSLAGTDNTEAF
>TRBV28|TRBJ2-7|-
SSSFVLWPRSSYEQY
>TRBV27|TRBJ2-1|few
ASSLVQVLYNEQF
>TRBV19|TRBJ2-1|many
ASSTRTGPWVEQF
>TRBV5-1|TRBJ2-7|many
ASSSRTGGIYEQY